The T cell receptor beta chain described here comes from a study of control samples from healthy donors and cancer patients (dated by TCRdb to 2018 to 2020). Worth noting for this clone: This clone's antigen is unknown. No base-level quality is on record; no much larger clone is a single base apart.

Receptors were amplified or captured by the immunoSEQ multiplex PCR assay. Here the immuneACCESS table is served through TCRdb, limited to in-frame sequences with V and J called. Missing clones are a known gap in these copies; in checked studies unresolved V genes cover under half, and the rest lacks a known reason. The table for this sample lists over 110,000 clones; roughly 92% of them were counted only once. Roughly 10% of the sample is taken by the ten largest. Specimen: blood. This receptor was obtained from a man aged 30 to 39 in good health.

The nucleotide sequence is given as TGTGCCAGCAGTTTACAGGGAGGTGGAAATCAGCCCCAGCATTTT. Translated, this is CASSLQGGGNQPQHF. The chain uses TRBV2 and TRBJ1-5, and perhaps TRBD1 as D gene, on 6 matching bases. V is shortened by 5 bases, J by 4 bases, and the region joining them spans 15 bases. The cysteine opens and the phenylalanine closes a CDR3 of 15 amino acids. This entry keeps only the CDR3 DNA: 45 bases, framed from base 1. Taken from the germline V gene, the CDR1 and CDR2 loops are SNHLY and FYNNEI.